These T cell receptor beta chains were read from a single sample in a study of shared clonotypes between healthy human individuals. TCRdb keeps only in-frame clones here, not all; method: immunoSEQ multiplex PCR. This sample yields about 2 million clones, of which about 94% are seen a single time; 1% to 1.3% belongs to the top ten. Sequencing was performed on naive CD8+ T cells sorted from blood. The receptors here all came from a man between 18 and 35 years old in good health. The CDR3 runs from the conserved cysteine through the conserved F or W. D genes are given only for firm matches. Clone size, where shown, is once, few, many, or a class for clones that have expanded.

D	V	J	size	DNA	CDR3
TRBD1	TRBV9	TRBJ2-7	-	TGTGCCAGCAGCCCCGGGGGGACAGGGCTCGAGCAGTACTTC	CASSPGGTGLEQYF
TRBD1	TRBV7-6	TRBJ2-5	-	TGTGCCAGCAGCTTAGATGCGGTCGGACAGGGGTCGGAGACCCAGTACTTC	CASSLDAVGQGSETQYF
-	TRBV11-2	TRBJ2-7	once	TGTGCCAGCAGCCCCCTCAGGGGGGAAAGCGCCTACGAGCAGTACTTC	CASSPLRGESAYEQYF
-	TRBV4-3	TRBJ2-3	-	TGCGCCAGCAGCCAAGATGGAGGGCCTTATACAGATACGCAGTATTTT	CASSQDGGPYTDTQYF
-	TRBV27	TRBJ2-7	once	TGTGCCAGCAACCCGACAGGGACTTCCTACGAGCAGTACTTC	CASNPTGTSYEQYF
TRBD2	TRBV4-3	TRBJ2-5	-	TGCGCCAGCAGCCAAGCCTGGGGGGGAGAGACCCAGTACTTC	CASSQAWGGETQYF
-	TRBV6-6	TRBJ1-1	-	TGTGCCAGCAGTTACCAGCACTCGAACACTGAAGCTTTCTTT	CASSYQHSNTEAFF
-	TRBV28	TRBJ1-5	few	TGTGCCAGCAGTCCTGTGGGGGGTCCAAATCAGCCCCAGCATTTT	CASSPVGGPNQPQHF
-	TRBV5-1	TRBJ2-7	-	TGCGCCAGCAGCTTGGCGGCTACCTACGAGCAGTACTTC	CASSLAATYEQYF
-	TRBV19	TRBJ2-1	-	TGTGCCAGTAGCCCCAGCGGGAATGAGCAGTTCTTC	CASSPSGNEQFF
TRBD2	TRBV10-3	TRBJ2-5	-	TGTGCCATCAGTGAGTGGGTTAGCGGGAGCCCTTACCAAGAGACCCAGTACTTC	CAISEWVSGSPYQETQYF
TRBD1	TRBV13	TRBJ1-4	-	TGTGCCAGCAGCACGGACAGGGTCGGGGAAAAACTGTTTTTT	CASSTDRVGEKLFF
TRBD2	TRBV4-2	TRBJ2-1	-	TGTGCCAGCAGCCGACTGGCGGGAGGGATGGGGGAGCAGTTCTTC	CASSRLAGGMGEQFF
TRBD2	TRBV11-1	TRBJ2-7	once	TGTGCCAGCAGCGCGGGAGATCTTTACGCGCAGTACTTC	CASSAGDLYAQYF
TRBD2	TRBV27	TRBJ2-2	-	TGTGCCAGCAGTTTACTAGCGGGAGGCACCGGGGAGCTGTTTTTT	CASSLLAGGTGELFF
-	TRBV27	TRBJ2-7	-	TGTGCCAGCAGTTTAAGGGGTTCCTACGAGCAGTACTTC	CASSLRGSYEQYF
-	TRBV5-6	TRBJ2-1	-	TGTGCCAGCAGCTTGGGACTGCCCAATGAGCAGTTCTTC	CASSLGLPNEQFF
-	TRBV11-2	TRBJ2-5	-	TGTGCCAGCAGCTTGCAGTCTGCCGTTGAGACCCAGTACTTC	CASSLQSAVETQYF
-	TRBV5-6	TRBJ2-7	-	TGTGCCAGCAGCTCTGAGGACTACGAGCAGTACTTC	CASSSEDYEQYF
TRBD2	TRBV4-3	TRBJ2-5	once	TGCGCCAGCAGCCGGATCCTAGCGGTCCAAGAGACCCAGTACTTC	CASSRILAVQETQYF
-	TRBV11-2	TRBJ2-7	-	TGTGCCAGCAGCTTCCCCGGCCTGTACGAGCAGTACTTC	CASSFPGLYEQYF